These 15 T cell receptor beta chains came from one sample sequenced in a study of blood T cell repertoires in COVID-19. Repertoires were generated with immunoSEQ multiplex PCR, while TCRdb's copy carries only in-frame clones and drops some. Among 150,000 to 200,000 clones listed, 79% were seen once. Material: peripheral blood. These receptors came from a man aged 55 to 70 with active or convalescent COVID-19.

The chain combines TRBV4-3 with TRBJ1-1; D gene ambiguous. The CDR3 totals 13 residues. The germline gives CDR1 LGHNA, CDR2 YSLEER. V lost 1 base and J 1 base, leaving 4 bases between the germline ends. The CDR3 nucleotides read TGCGCCAGCAGCCAAGTCAGGAACACTGAAGCTTTCTTT. Residues: CASSQVRNTEAFF.

This chain joins TRBV6-4 and TRBJ2-1, with 11 positions matching TRBD2. The trim removed 5 bases at V and 6 bases at J, leaving 3 bases unmatched. The germline gives CDR1 MRHNA, CDR2 SNTAGT. The CDR3 extends over 14 amino acids. The DNA for the CDR3 is TGTGCCAGCAGTCCACTAGCGGGAGCCAATGAGCAGTTCTTC. This codes for CASSPLAGANEQFF.

This sequence joins TRBV27 and TRBJ2-2, with 9 bases matching TRBD2. The junction had 10 bases not matched to a gene; V was cut back by 5 bases and J by 0 bases. Looked up from germline, CDR1 is MNHEY and CDR2 is SMNVEV (reference sequence). The CDR3 runs 18 residues. The CDR3 reads CASSPPRGRATNTGELFF. In DNA, the CDR3 is TGTGCCAGCAGTCCACCCCGCGGGAGGGCCACGAACACCGGGGAGCTGTTTTTT.

The V call is TRBV3-1 (or the pseudogene TRBV3-2), the J call TRBJ2-3; 11 nucleotides agree with TRBD1. Germline V gene sequence: CDR1 LGHDT, CDR2 YNNKEL (reference sequence). The CDR3 is made up of 15 amino acids. V dropped 4 bases and J dropped 5; count of bases not matched to a gene: 5. CDR3 region: CASSRRTGGVDTQYF. The CDR3 nucleotides are TGTGCCAGCAGCCGGAGGACAGGGGGCGTAGATACGCAGTATTTT.

The sample holds a few counts of this clone. The rearrangement links TRBV5-1 to TRBJ2-3, with 14 bases aligning to TRBD2. Trimming took 0 bases from V and 3 from J; bases not matched to a gene: 6. The V gene's germline CDR1 is SGHRS and CDR2 YFSETQ. The CDR3 has 18 residues. The DNA of the CDR3 is TGCGCCAGCAGCTTGGTGGGGACTAGCGGGAGTTGGACAGATACGCAGTATTTT. This gives the protein CASSLVGTSGSWTDTQYF.

The CDR3 DNA reads as TGTGCCTGGAAGGGACAGTCCTTAGGCGAAGCTTTCTTT. Its translation: CAWKGQSLGEAFF. The V gene is TRBV30, the J gene TRBJ1-1; 7 nucleotides agree with TRBD1. The CDR3 totals 13 residues. CDR1 and CDR2 (germline): GTSNPN, SVGIG (reference sequence). Trimming at V came to 4 bases and at J to 8 bases, leaving 10 bases not matched to a gene.

This clone was observed a single time. At the DNA level, this CDR3 is encoded by other sequences in the same sample as well. V usage is TRBV6-2 or TRBV6-3 and J usage is TRBJ2-5; no firm D call. The CDR3 is 11 amino acids. Germline V gene sequence: CDR1 MNHEY, CDR2 SVGEGT. The V end lost 6 bases, the J end lost 5 bases, and 7 bases lay between the germline ends. In DNA form, the CDR3 reads TGTGCCAGCAGCTCCAGGGAGACCCAGTACTTC. Amino acid sequence: CASSSRETQYF.

This chain uses TRBV27 with TRBJ2-7; 11 nucleotides line up with TRBD1. V trimming: 2 bases; J trimming: 6 bases; junction bases outside the gene matches: 12. CDR1 is MNHEY and CDR2 is SMNVEV in the germline V gene (reference sequence). The CDR3 is 17 amino acids. CDR3 sequence (DNA): TGTGCCAGCAGTTTAAGGACCGGGACAGGGGGATCGGTCGAGCAGTACTTC. This encodes CASSLRTGTGGSVEQYF.

The genes are TRBV9 and TRBJ2-7, with 8 bases that match TRBD1. Trimming at V came to 3 bases and at J to 2 bases, leaving 7 bases not matched to a gene. The CDR3 is 15 residues long. Per germline, CDR1 SGDLS and CDR2 YYNGEE. CDR3 in DNA: TGTGCCAGCAGCGAGGGGGGACAGGCCACCTACGAGCAGTACTTC. It codes for CASSEGGQATYEQYF.

The table lists this clone with a few counts. This same CDR3 is encoded by further DNA sequences in the sample. The chain has TRBV19 and TRBJ1-2, with a tentative D call TRBD1 (5 bases). Looked up from germline, CDR1 is LNHDA and CDR2 is SQIVND (reference sequence). The CDR3 has 13 amino acids. Trimming left V 5 bases short and J 4 bases short, with 11 bases between. The CDR3 nucleotides are TGTGCCAGTAGTCCAGACAGATCCTATGGCTACACCTTC. Its protein product is CASSPDRSYGYTF.

Note on this clone: One end of the junction is discordant with germline, which a read error may explain. This chain links TRBV7-3 with TRBJ2-1; D is unclear. Looked up from germline, CDR1 is SGHTA and CDR2 is FQGTGA. This CDR3 contains 13 residues. CDR3 amino acids: CASSLIRDIHLVF. In DNA form, the CDR3 reads TGTGCCAGCAGCTTAATACGAGACATCCACCTGGTCTTC.

The chain has TRBV11-1 and TRBJ2-4, with 9 positions matching TRBD1. This CDR3 comprises 15 residues. Germline loops: CDR1 SGHAT, CDR2 FQDESV (reference sequence). V was clipped by 0 bases and J by 9 bases; unmatched bases: 6. This CDR3 reads CASSLAAGTGFIQYF. The CDR3 DNA is TGTGCCAGCAGCTTAGCAGCCGGGACAGGGTTCATTCAGTACTTC. Combining the CDR3 with reference TRBV11-1 and TRBJ2-4 gives the whole variable domain EAEVAQSPRYKITEKSQAVAFWCDPISGHATLYWYRQILGQGPELLVQFQDESVVDDSQLPKDRFSAERLKGVDSTLKIQPAELGDSAMYLCASSLAAGTGFIQYFGAGTRLSVL.

Regarding this clone: Relative to the germline gene, one junction end is altered; a read error may explain this. The chain's CDR3 is CASSLQGRVGTEVFF. The DNA for the CDR3 is TGTGCCAGCAGCTTACAGGGAAGGGTGGGCACTGAAGTTTTCTTT. The rearrangement joins TRBV7-9 to TRBJ1-1; D perhaps matches TRBD1 (5 bases). The CDR3 covers 15 residues. Germline CDR1 is SEHNR and CDR2 is FQNEAQ (reference sequence).

This clone was detected a few times. The chain has TRBV27 and TRBJ1-2; possible D gene TRBD1, 6 bases. Germline assignment: CDR1 MNHEY and CDR2 SMNVEV (reference sequence). V shed 3 bases and J shed 7 bases, with 12 bases lying between them. CDR3 length: 13 residues. The CDR3 spells CASSFDRSTGYTF. CDR3 nucleotides: TGTGCCAGCAGTTTCGACAGGTCTACTGGCTACACCTTC.

This clone was seen many times. The gene calls are TRBV6-5 and TRBJ1-5, with TRBD1 matching over 7 bases. Germline V gene data show CDR1 as MNHEY and CDR2 as SVGAGI. The CDR3 loop spans 14 amino acids. Trimming cost V 6 bases and J 2 bases; bases outside gene matches: 4. This chain's CDR3 is CASSRQGGNQPQHF. DNA of the CDR3: TGTGCCAGCAGCAGACAGGGTGGCAATCAGCCCCAGCATTTT.